This TCR beta chain was found in a study of siplizumab effects on memory and regulatory T cells. On this clone itself: The junction does not match germline at one end; this may be a read error.

Germline CDR1 reads MNHNY; CDR2 reads SVGAGI (reference sequence). This CDR3 is 10 amino acids long. The assay was immunoSEQ multiplex PCR, and TCRdb's table has in-frame clones only and misses some. The data contain just over 60,000 clones, approximately 79% of them singletons. The V gene is TRBV6-6, the J gene TRBJ2-7; D is uncertain. The sequence derives from a human donor in good health. The sequencing input was memory CD4+ T cells sorted from blood. As DNA, the CDR3 is TGTGCCAGCAGGTACTACGAGCAGTACTTC. The encoded protein is CASRYYEQYF.